The 11 T cell receptor beta chains reported below all come from one sample, sequenced in a study of neurological immune-mediated disorders. TCRdb re-called the 5' RACE reads through MiXCR, storing one row per CDR3 protein. The data contain some 49,000 distinct CDR3 sequences, 9% to 10% of them singletons. Time point defined: longitudinal time-point 1 (baseline). Sequencing input: PBMCs. The receptors were sampled from a woman aged 40 to 50 in good health.

This clonotype was seen at least ten times. The chain links TRBV6-5 to TRBJ2-3, with D hard to call. Germline V gene data show CDR1 as MNHEY and CDR2 as SVGAGI. The ends were cut back, 4 bases at V and 1 base at J, with 3 bases in the middle. CDR3 length: 12 residues. CDR3 sequence reads: CASSSGTDTQYF. The CDR3 bases are TGTGCCAGCAGTTCTGGCACAGATACGCAGTATTTT.

Regarding this clonotype: The junction does not match germline at one end; this may be a read error. J is TRBJ2-1 and V is TRBV6-1; D is unresolved. The germline gives CDR1 MNHNS, CDR2 SASEGT. This CDR3 is 16 amino acids long. The CDR3 here is CASSEALSNLYNEQFF. CDR3 bases: TGTGCCAGCAGTGAAGCGCTGAGTAACTTATACAATGAGCAGTTTTTC.

The V call is TRBV3-1, the J call TRBJ1-2; weak D call: TRBD1 (5 bases). The CDR3 extends over 15 amino acids. The germline V and J ends were trimmed by 4 bases and 2 bases, with 14 bases remaining between them. Germline CDR1 reads LGHDT; CDR2 reads YNNKEL (reference sequence). The CDR3, as DNA: TGTGCCAGCAGCCGCCGGGACCGAAAAAACTATGGCTACACCTTC. This codes for CASSRRDRKNYGYTF.

This clonotype came up many times. V is TRBV7-9 and J is TRBJ2-7, with a tentative D call TRBD1 (6 bases). The CDR3 is made up of 15 amino acids. V lost 4 bases and J lost 0, with 13 bases in between. Germline CDR1 and CDR2: SEHNR and FQNEAQ (reference sequence). CDR3 region: CASSSSTGSSYEQYF. The CDR3 DNA reads TGTGCCAGCAGCTCATCGACAGGCAGCTCCTACGAGCAGTACTTC.

This clonotype was seen many times. The chain employs TRBV6-5 and TRBJ1-1; possible D gene TRBD1, 6 bases. The CDR3 runs to 13 residues. V gave up 10 bases and J gave up 0 bases, with 12 bases separating them. Germline CDR1 and CDR2: MNHEY and SVGAGI. CDR3 residues: CATSTGMNTEAFF. CDR3 sequence (DNA): TGTGCCACCTCAACAGGGATGAACACTGAAGCTTTCTTT.

In its sample, this clonotype was seen many times. The chain combines TRBV10-2 with TRBJ2-7; 14 nucleotides agree with TRBD2. J lost 5 bases, V lost 6 bases, and 6 bases had no gene match. The CDR3 extends over 15 amino acids. Per the germline V gene, CDR1 is WSHSY and CDR2 is SAAADI. CDR3 sequence: CASRLGLAGVHEQYF. As DNA, the CDR3 is TGCGCCAGCAGACTGGGACTAGCGGGAGTACACGAGCAGTACTTC.

This clonotype was recorded at least ten times. The chain employs TRBV4-3 and TRBJ2-2; D may match TRBD1 or TRBD2 (6 bases each). The CDR3 extends over 19 amino acids. Trimming removed 2 bases at V and 5 bases at J, with 24 bases between. Germline V gene sequence: CDR1 LGHNA, CDR2 YSLEER. CDR3 coding DNA: TGCGCCAGCAGCCAATTTACACGGGGGCCCCCGACGGGGACCGGGGAGCTGTTTTTT. This gives the protein CASSQFTRGPPTGTGELFF.

This clonotype was picked up many times. The chain is built from TRBV3-1 and TRBJ2-7; 12 bases match TRBD2. Germline trimming cut 4 bases from V and 4 bases from J; bases unmatched to any gene: 11. CDR1 is LGHDT, CDR2 YNNKEL, per germline (reference sequence). This CDR3 is 17 amino acids long. CDR3 residues: CASSRPSSGRASYEQYF. Written as DNA, the CDR3 is TGTGCCAGCAGCCGACCCTCTAGCGGGAGGGCCAGTTACGAGCAGTACTTC.

The chain links TRBV5-1 to TRBJ2-7; D may be TRBD1 or TRBD2 (5 bases each). The CDR3 length is 14 residues. The ends were cut back, 4 bases at V and 10 bases at J, with 21 bases in the middle. Germline values: CDR1 SGHRS, CDR2 YFSETQ. The CDR3 loop reads CASSPRASDGDQYF. CDR3 coding DNA: TGCGCCAGCAGCCCTCGGGCCTCTGACGGGGACCAGTACTTC.

Many counts were recorded for this clonotype. V gene TRBV20-1 combines with J gene TRBJ2-1, with unresolved D. The germline V and J ends were trimmed by 8 bases and 5 bases, with 16 bases remaining between them. This CDR3 region has 13 residues. Germline V lookup: CDR1 DFQATT, CDR2 SNEGSKA (reference sequence). CDR3 protein: CSISGLADNEQFF. CDR3 in DNA: TGCAGTATATCCGGGTTAGCCGACAATGAGCAGTTCTTC.

As to this clonotype: One end of the junction does not line up with germline, which may come from a read error. The chain is built from TRBV6-2 or TRBV6-3 and TRBJ2-1, with D possibly TRBD2 on 6 matching bases. Germline assignment: CDR1 MNHEY and CDR2 SVGEGT. CDR3 length: 24 residues. CDR3 region: CASIYSSPSENVVERTYSYNEQFF. The CDR3 DNA is TGTGCCAGCATTTACTCTTCGCCTAGCGAGAATGTCGTTGAACGGACCTACTCCTACAATGAGCAGTTCTTC.